This T cell receptor (beta chain) is from a study of beta chain features in type 1 diabetes. Study results and caveats: The similarity of naive, central memory and Treg TCRB repertoires appeared greater among patients than among healthy donors. Type 1 diabetes patients showed a moderate but significant shortening of TCRB CDR3s in all four CD4+ subsets. Type 1 diabetes patients had VDJ junctions that carried fewer insertions and more deletions.

A note on this clone: Its cognate antigen is unknown.

With 5 bases clipped from V and 6 bases from J, the junction kept 10 bases outside the gene matches. Per germline, CDR1 SGHTA and CDR2 FQGNSA. This CDR3 has 14 amino acids. Sequencing targeted expressed TCRB transcripts, as all isolated RNA had been reverse transcribed. Assay used: immunoSEQ multiplex PCR; TCRdb lists only in-frame clones, some missing. This table holds approximately 150,000 clones, about 9.7% found once. The sequence came from a woman between 40 and 50 years old in good health. The V gene is TRBV7-2, the J gene TRBJ2-7, with 7 bases lining up with TRBD2. Sequencing used central memory CD4+ T cells from blood. The DNA of the CDR3 is TGTGCCAGCAGCCAGGACCGGACTAGTCTCGAGCAGTACTTC. Translated: CASSQDRTSLEQYF.